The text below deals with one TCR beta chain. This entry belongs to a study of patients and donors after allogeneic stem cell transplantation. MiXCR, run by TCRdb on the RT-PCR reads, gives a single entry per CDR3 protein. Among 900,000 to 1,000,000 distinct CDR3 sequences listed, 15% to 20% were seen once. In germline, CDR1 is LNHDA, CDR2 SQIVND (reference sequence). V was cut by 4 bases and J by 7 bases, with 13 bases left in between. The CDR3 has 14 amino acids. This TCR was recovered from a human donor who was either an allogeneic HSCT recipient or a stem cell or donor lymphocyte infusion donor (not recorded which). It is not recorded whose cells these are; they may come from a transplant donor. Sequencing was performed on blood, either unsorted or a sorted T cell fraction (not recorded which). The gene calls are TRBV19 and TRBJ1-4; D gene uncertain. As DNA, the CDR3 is TGTGCCAGTAGTAGCGGCCTAAGTGGTGAAAAACTGTTTTTT. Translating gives CASSSGLSGEKLFF. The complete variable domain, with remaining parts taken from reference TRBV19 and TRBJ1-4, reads DGGITQSPKYLFRKEGQNVTLSCEQNLNHDAMYWYRQDPGQGLRLIYYSQIVNDFQKGDIAEGYSVSREKKESFPLTVTSAQKNPTAFYLCASSSGLSGEKLFFGSGTQLSVL.